What follows describes a single T cell receptor (beta chain). Antigen: not known. TCRdb re-called the 5' RACE reads through MiXCR, storing one row per CDR3 protein. The sample holds 210,000 or so distinct CDR3 sequences, roughly 18% seen once. CDR1 is SGHRS and CDR2 is YFSETQ in the germline V gene. This CDR3 contains 16 residues. Trimming took 3 bases from V and 7 from J; bases not matched to a gene: 12. The data were taken from a study of T-cell memory formation after mild COVID-19. Study information: The two donors had largely donor-specific TCR clusters.

Whole-study results and caveats: The study found balanced CD4/CD8 in clones contracting day 15 to 85 and a CD4+ lean in later expanders. The finding that pre-infection memory included some responding clones suggested that cross-reactive memory joined.

This rearrangement joins TRBV5-1 to TRBJ2-7; 11 nucleotides align to TRBD2. The sample comprised PBMCs or a T cell subset sorted from them (not recorded which). This sequence originates from an adult woman who had mild COVID-19 (a few samples of this study predate the infection). Cell type and time point are not known. The CDR3 protein is CASSSVGTSGLGEQYF. The CDR3 DNA is TGCGCCAGCAGCTCAGTCGGGACTAGCGGACTGGGGGAGCAGTACTTC.